The 17 T cell receptor beta chains below come from one sample, sequenced in a study of cytomegalovirus exposure and HLA in healthy donors. PCR used 60 Vbeta primers and 13 Jbeta primers. The method was immunoSEQ multiplex PCR; TCRdb's version includes in-frame clones alone and lacks a portion of them. Seen here are about 180,000 clones, approximately 73% observed once, and the top ten hold 2% to 2.5%. Source material: PBMCs. The receptors come from a woman aged 30 to 39 in good health and CMV-seropositive.

The rearrangement uses TRBV2 and TRBJ1-4, with 9 nucleotides matching TRBD1. This CDR3 has 14 amino acids. Germline values: CDR1 SNHLY, CDR2 FYNNEI. V was pared by 4 bases and J by 6 bases, with 3 bases of the junction left unmatched. CDR3 protein: CASSGWTGDEKLFF. CDR3 in DNA: TGTGCCAGCAGTGGGTGGACAGGGGATGAAAAACTGTTTTTT.

This clone showed up just once. This chain uses TRBV11-3 with TRBJ1-5; 8 bases line up with TRBD1. This CDR3 has 16 amino acids. J lost 3 bases, V lost 1 base, and 5 bases had no gene match. Germline V lookup: CDR1 SGHNT, CDR2 YENEEA. CDR3 coding DNA: TGTGCCAGCAGCTTAGGCGGGACAGGCTCCAATCAGCCCCAGCATTTT. Its protein product is CASSLGGTGSNQPQHF.

This clone was seen a few times. The chain is built from TRBV6-1 and TRBJ2-1; 9 bases match TRBD2. Trimming at V came to 8 bases and at J to 6 bases, leaving 11 bases not matched to a gene. The CDR3 is made up of 15 amino acids. Germline V gene lookup returns CDR1 MNHNS and CDR2 SASEGT. CDR3 nucleotides: TGTGCCAGCCCAAGGCGGCTAGCGGGGTGCAATGAGCAGTTCTTC. This codes for CASPRRLAGCNEQFF.

This clone was detected only once. A much larger clone differs by one base, so this may be a read error. This chain links TRBV4-3 with TRBJ2-5; TRBD1 agrees at 8 bases. CDR3 length: 16 amino acids. With 0 bases clipped from V and 11 bases from J, the junction kept 14 bases outside the gene matches. CDR1 is LGHNA and CDR2 is YSLEER in the germline V gene. CDR3 residues: CASSQDVDRAPHEQYF. For the CDR3, the DNA is TGCGCCAGCAGCCAAGATGTGGACAGGGCTCCCCATGAGCAGTACTTC.

The CDR3: CASSMMAGRNYGYTF. CDR3 DNA sequence: TGTGCCAGCAGCATGATGGCAGGGAGGAACTATGGCTACACCTTC. This chain links TRBV7-2 with TRBJ1-2, with a weak D call TRBD1 (5 bases). The CDR3 sequence is 15 residues long. Trimming cost V 5 bases and J 2 bases, with 15 bases left between them. Germline CDR1 SGHTA, CDR2 FQGNSA.

This chain connects TRBV4-3 to TRBJ2-1; 7 bases are shared with TRBD1. The CDR3 extends over 16 amino acids. The J segment lost 4 bases and the V segment lost 0 bases, leaving 6 bases of the junction unmatched. CDR1 is LGHNA and CDR2 is YSLEER in the germline V gene. This CDR3 reads CASSQERGQKYNEQFF. The CDR3 region has the DNA TGCGCCAGCAGCCAAGAGAGGGGACAGAAATACAATGAGCAGTTCTTC.

In regard to this clone: The sample carries other DNA sequences with the same CDR3. V gene TRBV11-2 combines with J gene TRBJ2-7; a possible D gene is TRBD1 (6 bases). CDR3 length equals 15 residues. V gave up 2 bases and J gave up 4 bases, with 15 bases separating them. Per the germline V gene, CDR1 is SGHAT and CDR2 is FQNNGV. The CDR3 sequence is CASSLSAGDRYEQYF. The CDR3, as DNA: TGTGCCAGCAGCTTATCCGCAGGGGATCGGTACGAGCAGTACTTC.

V usage is TRBV2 and J usage is TRBJ1-3; no clear D. From germline, CDR1 is SNHLY and CDR2 FYNNEI. The CDR3 contains 14 residues. V was trimmed by 2 bases and J by 0 bases, leaving 5 bases between them. Here the CDR3 DNA reads TGTGCCAGCAGTGAAATGAGCTCTGGAAACACCATATATTTT. Amino acids: CASSEMSSGNTIYF.

The chain employs TRBV13 and TRBJ2-3, with 10 bases fitting TRBD1. The CDR3 is 16 amino acids. Germline trimming cut 4 bases from V and 3 bases from J; bases unmatched to any gene: 7. Germline V gene data show CDR1 as PRHDT and CDR2 as FYEKMQ (reference sequence). Here the CDR3 DNA reads TGTGCCAGCAGCTCCAGGACAGGGGGGGGTACAGATACGCAGTATTTT. Its protein product is CASSSRTGGGTDTQYF.

J is TRBJ1-5 and V is TRBV28, with D tentatively TRBD1 (6 bases). The CDR3 has 18 residues. Germline V gene sequence: CDR1 MDHEN, CDR2 SYDVKM. Deletions cut 6 bases from V and 0 bases from J, with 21 bases between. The CDR3 protein is CASSHQRTVDYSNQPQHF. CDR3 DNA: TGTGCCAGCAGCCACCAGAGGACAGTCGACTATAGCAATCAGCCCCAGCATTTT.

Only a few counts were recorded for this clone. This chain connects TRBV18 to TRBJ1-5; D might be TRBD1 (6 bases). The CDR3 extends over 17 amino acids. Germline V CDR1 and CDR2: KGHSH, LQKENI. V lost 2 bases to trimming and J lost 0 bases, with 14 bases between them. The CDR3 reads CASSPGEGGGSNQPQHF. CDR3 sequence (DNA): TGTGCCAGCTCACCAGGCGAGGGAGGGGGTAGCAATCAGCCCCAGCATTTT.

This clone was seen a single time. The rearrangement joins TRBV7-8 to TRBJ2-1, with 7 bases aligning to TRBD2. V lost 5 bases, J lost 7 bases, and 8 bases stayed unmatched. This CDR3 has 14 residues. CDR1 SGHVS and CDR2 FQNEAQ come from the germline V gene. The CDR3 protein is CASSLREGRNEQFF. The CDR3, as DNA: TGTGCCAGCAGCCTCAGGGAGGGGAGGAATGAGCAGTTCTTC.

The chain joins TRBV14 to TRBJ2-2; D might be TRBD1 (5 bases). This CDR3 is 14 amino acids long. The V end lost 3 bases, the J end lost 5 bases, and 10 bases lay between the germline ends. Germline CDR1 is SGHDN and CDR2 is FVKESK. The CDR3 nucleotides read TGTGCCAGCAGCCACCAGGGATGGACCGGGGAGCTGTTTTTT. Translating it yields CASSHQGWTGELFF.

The V and J genes are TRBV13 and TRBJ2-3; 8 bases are a match to TRBD2. V lost 6 bases and J lost 1; bases outside the gene matches: 12. CDR1 is PRHDT, CDR2 FYEKMQ, per germline (reference sequence). CDR3 length: 17 amino acids. The CDR3 region has the DNA TGTGCCAGCAGTCGTTACGGGGGGGGCTCAGGCACAGATACGCAGTATTTT. This encodes CASSRYGGGSGTDTQYF.

This clone was detected only once. The rearrangement joins TRBV7-8 to TRBJ1-4; the match to TRBD1 covers 10 bases. The trim removed 6 bases at V and 4 bases at J, leaving 8 bases unmatched. The germline CDR1 and CDR2 sequences are SGHVS and FQNEAQ. CDR3 length: 16 amino acids. The CDR3 sequence is CASSSYWTGGNEKLFF. In nucleotides, the CDR3 is TGTGCCAGCAGTTCATACTGGACAGGGGGTAATGAAAAACTGTTTTTT.

This clone was seen more than once but under ten times. The genes are TRBV9 and TRBJ1-6; D uncertain. Trimming left V 2 bases short and J 4 bases short, with 10 bases between. This CDR3 spans 15 amino acids. The germline gives CDR1 SGDLS, CDR2 YYNGEE. The CDR3 DNA sequence: TGTGCCAGCAGCGTGGCTCCCGTTTATAATTCACCCCTCCACTTT. Translation: CASSVAPVYNSPLHF.

The V and J genes are TRBV9 and TRBJ2-1; 8 bases align to TRBD2. Germline CDR1 is SGDLS and CDR2 is YYNGEE. Germline trimming cut 0 bases from V and 0 bases from J; bases unmatched to any gene: 2. This CDR3 is 16 amino acids long. CDR3: CASSVDAGGSYNEQFF. CDR3 bases: TGTGCCAGCAGCGTAGATGCGGGGGGCTCCTACAATGAGCAGTTCTTC.